This T cell receptor beta chain came from a study of cytomegalovirus exposure and HLA in healthy donors. Findings and limits, study-wide: The dataset shows that most TCR sequences were rare, while some public TCRs occurred in many donors. Previous analysis showed most TCR beta V segments were productive about 90% or about 30% of the time. Later analysis showed TCR association rates varying by HLA locus, highest for DRB1 and lowest for HLA-C.

PCR amplification relied on 60 Vbeta primers (plus 13 Jbeta primers). This table comes from immunoSEQ multiplex PCR, and its TCRdb copy is limited to in-frame clones, with some not included. The table includes some 180,000 clones, more than 60% detected once. Note on this clone: Its antigen is currently unknown.

The ends were cut back, 0 bases at V and 6 bases at J, with 3 bases in the middle. Germline CDR1 and CDR2: MNHNY and SVGAGI (reference sequence). This CDR3 has 12 residues. The chain links TRBV6-6 to TRBJ1-5, with D unresolved. Sequenced material: PBMCs. This TCR derives from an older woman in good health and CMV-seropositive. The DNA for the CDR3 is TGTGCCAGCAGTTACTCGAGTCAGCCCCAGCATTTT. Translated: CASSYSSQPQHF.